This TCR beta chain was identified during a study of T cells in Graves' hyperthyroidism and ophthalmopathy. Amplification yielded TCR beta CDR3 regions, with RNA transcripts as the source. The HTBI primer set drove a first-round RT-PCR of the TCR CDR3. One entry per CDR3 protein, called by TCRdb with MiXCR from the multiplex PCR reads. The sample consists of some 740,000 distinct CDR3 sequences, approximately 14% of them appearing once. The CDR3 is 17 amino acids. V was pared by 0 bases and J by 0 bases, with 13 bases between. Looked up from germline, CDR1 is SGHKS and CDR2 is YYEKEE (reference sequence).

Sequenced: blood. This chain uses TRBV5-5 with TRBJ2-1, with D possibly being TRBD1 (6 bases). This receptor was identified in a woman aged 18-29 years with Graves' hyperthyroidism. CDR3 in amino acids: CASSLGGGFSSYNEQFF. Written as DNA, the CDR3 is TGTGCCAGCAGCTTGGGAGGGGGATTTAGCTCCTACAATGAGCAGTTCTTC.